This T cell receptor beta chain originates from a study of ipilimumab plus nivolumab after autologous stem cell transplantation. Overall study context: Median doses per patient: roughly five ipilimumab, seven to nine nivolumab. Both relapsed and primary refractory DLBCL were included.

Germline CDR1 and CDR2: KGHSH and LQKENI. The CDR3 length is 14 residues. The V end lost 1 base, the J end lost 1 base, and 7 bases lay between the germline ends. Using immunoSEQ multiplex PCR, the repertoire was profiled, and TCRdb retains in-frame clones only, with some absent. Among 15,000 to 20,000 clones listed, about 72% were seen once. This clone was seen a few times. Ipilimumab, 1 mg/kg, started 14 to 28 days after autologous transplant. The sample consisted of PBMCs, taken in a trial of ipilimumab plus nivolumab as post-transplant consolidation. The genes are TRBV18 and TRBJ1-1; D is undetermined. This receptor was taken from a male donor with diffuse large B-cell lymphoma. For the CDR3, the DNA is TGTGCCAGCTCACCACACCCACAGAACACTGAAGCTTTCTTT. Residues: CASSPHPQNTEAFF.